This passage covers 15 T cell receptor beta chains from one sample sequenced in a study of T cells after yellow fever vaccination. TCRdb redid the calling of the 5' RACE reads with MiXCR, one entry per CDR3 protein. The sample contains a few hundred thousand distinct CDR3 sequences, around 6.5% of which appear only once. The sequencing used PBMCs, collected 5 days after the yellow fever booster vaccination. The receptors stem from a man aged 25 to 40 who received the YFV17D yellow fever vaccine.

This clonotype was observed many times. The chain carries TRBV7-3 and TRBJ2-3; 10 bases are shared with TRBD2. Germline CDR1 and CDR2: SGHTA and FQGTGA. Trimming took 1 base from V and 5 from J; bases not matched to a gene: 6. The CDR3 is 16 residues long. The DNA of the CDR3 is TGTGCCAGCAGCTTAAGTCTAGCGGGAGCCGGAGATACGCAGTATTTT. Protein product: CASSLSLAGAGDTQYF.

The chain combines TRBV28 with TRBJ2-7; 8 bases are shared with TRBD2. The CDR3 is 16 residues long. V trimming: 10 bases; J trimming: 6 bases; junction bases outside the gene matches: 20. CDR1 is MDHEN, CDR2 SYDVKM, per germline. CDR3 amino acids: CATLLGGAGGWGEQYF. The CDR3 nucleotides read TGTGCCACTCTCCTCGGTGGGGCGGGAGGATGGGGCGAGCAGTACTTC.

The CDR3 spells CASRPQGISNGQYF. Written as DNA, the CDR3 is TGCGCCAGCAGGCCACAGGGTATATCGAACGGGCAGTACTTC. This chain connects TRBV10-2 to TRBJ2-7; TRBD1 might be the D (6 bases). Trimming cost V 6 bases and J 9 bases, with 21 bases left between them. The CDR3 totals 14 residues. Germline lookup yields CDR1 WSHSY and CDR2 SAAADI.

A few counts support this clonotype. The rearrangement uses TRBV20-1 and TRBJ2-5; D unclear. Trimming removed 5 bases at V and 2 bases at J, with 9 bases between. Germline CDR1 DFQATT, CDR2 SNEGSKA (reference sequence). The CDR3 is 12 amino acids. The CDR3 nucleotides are TGCAGTGCTCCCGCTAGACAAGAGACCCAGTACTTC. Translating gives CSAPARQETQYF.

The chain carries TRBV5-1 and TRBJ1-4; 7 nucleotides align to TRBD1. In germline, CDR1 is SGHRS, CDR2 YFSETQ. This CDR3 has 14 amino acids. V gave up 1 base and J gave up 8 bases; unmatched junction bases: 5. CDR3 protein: CASSLTGDGEKLFF. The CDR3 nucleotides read TGCGCCAGCAGCTTGACAGGGGATGGGGAAAAACTGTTTTTT.

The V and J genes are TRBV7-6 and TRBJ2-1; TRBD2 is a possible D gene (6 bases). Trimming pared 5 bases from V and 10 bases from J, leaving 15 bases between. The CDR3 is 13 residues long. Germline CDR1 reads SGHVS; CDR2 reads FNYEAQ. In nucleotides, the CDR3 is TGTGCCAGCAGCAGCCCCCGGGGGTCCGAGCAGTTCTTC. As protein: CASSSPRGSEQFF.

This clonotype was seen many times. Written as DNA, the CDR3 is TGTGCCAGCAGCCGCCCTTACAATGAGCAGTTCTTC. Protein product: CASSRPYNEQFF. The chain links TRBV3-1 to TRBJ2-1, with no clear D. CDR1 LGHDT and CDR2 YNNKEL come from the germline V gene (reference sequence). Trimming removed 4 bases from V and 4 bases from J, with 5 bases in between. The CDR3 consists of 12 residues.

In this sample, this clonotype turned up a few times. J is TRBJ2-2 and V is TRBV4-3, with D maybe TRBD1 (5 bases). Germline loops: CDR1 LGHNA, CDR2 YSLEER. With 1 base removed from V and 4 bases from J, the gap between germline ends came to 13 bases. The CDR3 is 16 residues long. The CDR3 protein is CASSQASNRGTGELFF. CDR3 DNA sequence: TGCGCCAGCAGCCAAGCCAGCAATAGGGGCACCGGGGAGCTGTTTTTT.

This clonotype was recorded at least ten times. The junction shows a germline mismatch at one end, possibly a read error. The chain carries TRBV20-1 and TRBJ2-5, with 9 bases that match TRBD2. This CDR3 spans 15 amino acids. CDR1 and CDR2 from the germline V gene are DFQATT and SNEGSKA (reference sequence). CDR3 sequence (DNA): TGCAGTGCTGGAGATAGCGGGAGTAGACAAGAGACCCAGTACTTC. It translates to CSAGDSGSRQETQYF.

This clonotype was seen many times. The CDR3 region is CASSHSQGNDNEQFF. CDR3 in DNA: TGCGCCAGCAGCCATTCGCAGGGTAATGACAATGAGCAGTTCTTC. The rearrangement links TRBV4-1 to TRBJ2-1; D is possibly TRBD1 (5 bases). Germline V lookup: CDR1 MGHRA, CDR2 YSYEKL. The CDR3 has 15 residues. Trimming removed 3 bases from V and 5 bases from J, with 14 bases in between.

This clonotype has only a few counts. In DNA, the CDR3 is TGTGCCGTTGGCAAGAAAGAGACCCAGTACTTC. Translated: CAVGKKETQYF. The gene calls are TRBV2 and TRBJ2-5, with no clear D. This CDR3 contains 11 residues. V lost 11 bases and J lost 3, with 10 bases in between. The germline V gene encodes CDR1 SNHLY and CDR2 FYNNEI.

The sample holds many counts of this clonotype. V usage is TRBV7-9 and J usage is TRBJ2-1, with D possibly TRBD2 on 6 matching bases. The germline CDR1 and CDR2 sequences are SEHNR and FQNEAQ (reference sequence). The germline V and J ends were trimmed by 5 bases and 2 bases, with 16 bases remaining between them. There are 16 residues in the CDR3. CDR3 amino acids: CASSPRGLPTYNEQFF. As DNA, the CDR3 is TGTGCCAGCAGCCCTCGGGGACTTCCTACCTACAATGAGCAGTTCTTC.

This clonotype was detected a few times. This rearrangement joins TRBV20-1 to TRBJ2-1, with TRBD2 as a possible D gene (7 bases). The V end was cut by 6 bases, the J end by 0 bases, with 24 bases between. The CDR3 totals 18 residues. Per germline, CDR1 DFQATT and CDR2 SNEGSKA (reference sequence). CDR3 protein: CSAQGLAETLGSYNEQFF. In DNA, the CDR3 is TGCAGTGCCCAGGGGCTAGCGGAGACCCTGGGCTCCTACAATGAGCAGTTCTTC.

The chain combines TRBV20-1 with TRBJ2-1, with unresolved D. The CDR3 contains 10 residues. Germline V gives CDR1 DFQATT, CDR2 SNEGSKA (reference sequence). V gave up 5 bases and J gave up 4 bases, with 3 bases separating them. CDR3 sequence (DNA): TGCAGTGCTGTATACAATGAGCAGTTCTTC. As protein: CSAVYNEQFF.

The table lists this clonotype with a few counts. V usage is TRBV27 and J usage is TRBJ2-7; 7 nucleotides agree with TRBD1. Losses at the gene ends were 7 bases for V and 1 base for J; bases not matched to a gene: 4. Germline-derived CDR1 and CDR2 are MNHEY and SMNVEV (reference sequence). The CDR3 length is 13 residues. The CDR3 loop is CASTQQGSYEQYF. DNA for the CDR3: TGTGCCAGCACCCAACAGGGGTCCTACGAGCAGTACTTC.